This TCR beta chain was retrieved from a study of T cell changes during pregnancy in multiple sclerosis. Assay: immunoSEQ multiplex PCR; the TCRdb copy retains only in-frame clones and omits some. The sample holds tens of thousands of clones; around 90% are singletons and the top ten take roughly 0.74%. Germline V gene lookup returns CDR1 MNHEY and CDR2 SVGAGI. The CDR3 spans 13 residues. With 10 bases clipped from V and 7 bases from J, the junction kept 9 bases outside the gene matches. This clone was picked up one time. The receptor's source is a female donor with multiple sclerosis, enrolled in a pregnancy study. The rearrangement uses TRBV6-5 and TRBJ1-3; TRBD1 aligns across 8 bases. Sequences were derived from CD4+ T cells from peripheral blood mononuclear cells, sampled in the first trimester of pregnancy. The chain's CDR3 is CATRSQGANTIYF. The CDR3 DNA reads TGTGCCACACGCAGTCAGGGGGCTAACACCATATATTTT.